The present TCR beta chain was sequenced within a study of blood T cell repertoires in COVID-19. Overall study context: Material from acute and convalescent COVID-19 was sourced from the United States, Italy and Spain.

CDR1 SQVTM and CDR2 ANQGSEA come from the germline V gene. There are 14 residues in the CDR3. V lost 5 bases to trimming and J lost 0 bases, with 11 bases between them. All enrollees were roughly 18 to 89 years old and from approximately 25 US areas. Participants were placed into cohorts based on the clinical history they reported. Using immunoSEQ multiplex PCR, the repertoire was profiled, and TCRdb retains in-frame clones only, with some absent. The repertoire includes under 200,000 clones, over 80% of them detected once, and under 15% sits in the top ten. This clonotype originated in an older woman who had recovered from COVID-19. The material sequenced was PBMCs or T cells enriched from blood (not recorded which). The gene calls are TRBV29-1 and TRBJ2-1; D remains ambiguous. This CDR3 is CSVTGSSSYNEQFF. The CDR3, as DNA: TGCAGCGTTACCGGGTCGAGCTCCTACAATGAGCAGTTCTTC.